This paragraph reports one TCR beta chain. There is no known antigen for this receptor. Base qualities are not at hand, and no much larger clone is one base apart. Reading from cysteine to phenylalanine, the CDR3 counts 14 amino acids. Left in the record is the CDR3 DNA by itself, 42 bases read in frame from the first base. Trimming takes 0 bases from V and 3 bases from J, and the germline ends sit 8 bases apart. The germline V gene specifies MNHEY as CDR1 and SVGAGI as CDR2. Library method: the immunoSEQ multiplex PCR assay. TCRdb carries this immuneACCESS record with in-frame sequences only. Its versions omit some clonotypes, under half of them owing to an unresolved V gene in the studies checked, with the rest unexplained. The sample table holds approximately 60,000 clones, of which 92% were seen once. The ten largest clones capture 0.2% of the sample. This entry belongs to a study of T cell changes during pregnancy in multiple sclerosis (dated by TCRdb to between 2018 and 2021). Turning to the overall study: The study examined how the T cell repertoire changed over the course of pregnancy in women with multiple sclerosis.

The sequencing here drew on CD4+ T cells from peripheral blood mononuclear cells, taken in the second trimester of pregnancy. This TCR was recovered from a female donor with multiple sclerosis, enrolled in a pregnancy study. The chain couples TRBV6-5 to TRBJ2-5; TRBD2 might be the D gene, on 5 matching bases. The nucleotides read TGTGCCAGCAGTTACTCGAGGGCGGAAGAGACCCAGTACTTC. The translation is CASSYSRAEETQYF.